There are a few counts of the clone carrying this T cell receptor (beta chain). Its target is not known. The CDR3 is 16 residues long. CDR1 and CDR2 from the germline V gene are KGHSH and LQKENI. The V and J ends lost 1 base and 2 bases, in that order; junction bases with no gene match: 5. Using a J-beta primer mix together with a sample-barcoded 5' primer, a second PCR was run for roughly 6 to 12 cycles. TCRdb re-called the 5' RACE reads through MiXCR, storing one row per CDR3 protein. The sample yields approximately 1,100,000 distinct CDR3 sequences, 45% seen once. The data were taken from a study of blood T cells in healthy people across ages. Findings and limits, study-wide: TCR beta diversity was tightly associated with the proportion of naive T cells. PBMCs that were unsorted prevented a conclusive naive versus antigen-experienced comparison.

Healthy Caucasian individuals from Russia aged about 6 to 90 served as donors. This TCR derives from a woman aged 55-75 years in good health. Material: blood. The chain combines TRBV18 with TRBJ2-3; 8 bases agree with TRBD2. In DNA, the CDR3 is TGTGCCAGCTCACCACTAGCGGGAAGTCCCACAGATACGCAGTATTTT. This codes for CASSPLAGSPTDTQYF. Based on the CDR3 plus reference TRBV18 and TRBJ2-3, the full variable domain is NAGVMQNPRHLVRRRGQEARLRCSPMKGHSHVYWYRQLPEEGLKFMVYLQKENIIDESGMPKERFSAEFPKEGPSILRIQQVVRGDSAAYFCASSPLAGSPTDTQYFGPGTRLTVL.